This TCR beta chain stems from a study of shared clonotypes between healthy human individuals. Whole-study context: Donors were a couple of women and a few men aged 18 to 49.

The CDR3 totals 14 residues. Germline V CDR1 and CDR2: SGHRS, YFSETQ. Trimming took 0 bases from V and 1 from J, leaving 7 bases between them. Memory CD4+ cells were the fraction left after CD45RA+ naive selection. Sequencing used immunoSEQ multiplex PCR; TCRdb keeps in-frame clones, though not all of them. The sample has 1.5 million to 1.9 million clones, roughly 98% seen once; the top ten hold 0.4% to 0.45%. The V gene is TRBV5-1, the J gene TRBJ1-1; D uncertain. Sequencing was performed on naive CD4+ T cells sorted from blood. Documented subset: CD45RA+ positively selected. The receptor's source is a man in his thirties or forties in good health. CDR3 loop: CASSLAAANTEAFF. DNA of the CDR3: TGCGCCAGCAGCTTGGCGGCCGCGAACACTGAAGCTTTCTTT.